The clone carrying this TCR beta chain occurred a few times. This entry is derived from a study of cytomegalovirus exposure and HLA in healthy donors. PCR used 60 Vbeta primers and 13 Jbeta primers. Profiling relied on immunoSEQ multiplex PCR, and the TCRdb table lists in-frame clones only, not all of them. The sample holds about 210,000 clones, about 75% seen once. The clonotype comes from a male donor in good health and CMV-seronegative. Input material: PBMCs.

Here the CDR3 reads CASRSTGGAYNEQFF. The CDR3 region has the DNA TGTGCCAGCAGATCCACAGGGGGCGCTTACAATGAGCAGTTCTTC. The chain uses TRBV6-5 and TRBJ2-1, with 9 bases that match TRBD1. There are 15 residues in the CDR3. Germline V gene data show CDR1 as MNHEY and CDR2 as SVGAGI. Germline trimming cut 6 bases from V and 4 bases from J; bases unmatched to any gene: 7.